Below, 3 T cell receptor beta chains from the same sample are listed, as sequenced in a study of Graves' ophthalmopathy and Graves' hyperthyroidism. Transcripts of RNA were the source for amplifying TCR beta CDR3 regions. First-round RT-PCR relied on HTBI primers, and a second-round multiplex PCR came next. TCRdb used MiXCR to reprocess the multiplex PCR reads, holding one entry per CDR3 protein. The repertoire holds 150,000 to 200,000 distinct CDR3 sequences, with 39% as singletons. Sequencing used peripheral blood. The receptors stem from a man aged 30 to 45 with Graves' ophthalmopathy.

The V call is TRBV12-3 or TRBV12-4, the J call TRBJ1-2, with 9 positions matching TRBD1. This CDR3 is built from 15 residues. With 6 bases clipped from V and 4 bases from J, the junction kept 9 bases outside the gene matches. The CDR3 sequence: CASSRLGTGLYGYTF. The CDR3 DNA reads as TGTGCCAGCAGCCGTCTGGGGACAGGGCTCTATGGCTACACCTTC.

This clonotype was seen at least ten times. This chain links TRBV6-2 or TRBV6-3 with TRBJ2-4; possibly TRBD2 for D (6 bases). Trimming removed 5 bases from V and 9 bases from J, with 20 bases in between. There are 15 residues in the CDR3. Germline V lookup: CDR1 MNHEY, CDR2 SVGEGT. CDR3 in DNA: TGTGCCAGCAGTGACCTGGGACTCGGACATGGCATTCAGTACTTC. This gives the protein CASSDLGLGHGIQYF.

This clonotype was observed at least ten times. The V call is TRBV11-1, the J call TRBJ2-6; D may be TRBD1 (6 bases). This CDR3 is built from 16 residues. Trimming took off 3 bases at V and 1 base at J, with 10 bases between the two ends. Germline V gene data show CDR1 as SGHAT and CDR2 as FQDESV (reference sequence). The CDR3 is CASSLSGDSGANVLTF. The CDR3 DNA reads TGTGCCAGCAGCTTGTCAGGGGATTCTGGGGCCAACGTCCTGACTTTC.